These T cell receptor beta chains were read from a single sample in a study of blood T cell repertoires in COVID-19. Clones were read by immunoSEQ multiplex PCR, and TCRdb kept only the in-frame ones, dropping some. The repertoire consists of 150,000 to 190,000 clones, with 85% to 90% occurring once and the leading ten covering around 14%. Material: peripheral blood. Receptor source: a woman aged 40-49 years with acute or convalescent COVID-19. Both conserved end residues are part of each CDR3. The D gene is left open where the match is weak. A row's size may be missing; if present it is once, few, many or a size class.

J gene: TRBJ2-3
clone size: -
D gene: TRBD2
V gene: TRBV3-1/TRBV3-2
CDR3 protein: CASSQGLAGDTQYF
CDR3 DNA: TGTGCCAGCAGCCAAGGGCTAGCGGGAGATACGCAGTATTTT

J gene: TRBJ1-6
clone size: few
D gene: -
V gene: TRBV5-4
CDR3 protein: CASSLTPNSPLHF
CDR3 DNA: TGTGCCAGCAGCTTGACACCTAATTCACCCCTCCACTTT

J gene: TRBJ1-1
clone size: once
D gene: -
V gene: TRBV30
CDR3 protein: CAWSRGGTEAFF
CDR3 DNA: TGTGCCTGGAGTAGGGGAGGCACTGAAGCTTTCTTT

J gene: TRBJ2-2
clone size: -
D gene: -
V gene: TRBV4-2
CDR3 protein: CASSQVLYTGELFF
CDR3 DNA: TGTGCCAGCAGCCAAGTGCTATACACCGGGGAGCTGTTTTTT

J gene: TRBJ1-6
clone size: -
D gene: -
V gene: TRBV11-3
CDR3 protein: CASSRVGLDSPLHF
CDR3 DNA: TGTGCCAGCAGCCGCGTTGGTCTCGATTCACCCCTCCACTTT

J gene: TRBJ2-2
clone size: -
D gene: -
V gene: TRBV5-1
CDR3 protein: CASSLVAVQQGGELFF
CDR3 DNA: TGCGCCAGCAGCTTGGTGGCGGTACAACAGGGTGGGGAGCTGTTTTTT

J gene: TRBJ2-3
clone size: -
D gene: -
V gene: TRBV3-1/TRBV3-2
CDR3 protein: CASSQTGDTQYF
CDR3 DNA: TGTGCCAGCAGCCAAACGGGGGATACGCAGTATTTT

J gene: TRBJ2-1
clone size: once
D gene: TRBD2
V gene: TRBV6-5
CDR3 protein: CASSWTSGKLYNEQFF
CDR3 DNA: TGTGCCAGCAGTTGGACTAGCGGGAAGCTCTACAATGAGCAGTTCTTC

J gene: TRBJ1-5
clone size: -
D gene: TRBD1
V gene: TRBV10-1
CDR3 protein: CASSDKDRASNQPQHF
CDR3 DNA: TGCGCCAGCAGTGACAAGGACAGGGCGAGCAATCAGCCCCAGCATTTT

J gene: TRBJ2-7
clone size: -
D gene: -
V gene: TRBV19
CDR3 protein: CASSIGEFYEQYF
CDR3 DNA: TGTGCCAGTAGTATAGGAGAGTTCTACGAGCAGTACTTC

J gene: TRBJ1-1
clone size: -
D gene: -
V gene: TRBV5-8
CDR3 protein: CASSPGLVNTEAFF
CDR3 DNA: TGTGCCAGCAGCCCGGGACTCGTGAACACTGAAGCTTTCTTT

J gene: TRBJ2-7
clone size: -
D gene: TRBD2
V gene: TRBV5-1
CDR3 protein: CASSRGTSLIYEQYF
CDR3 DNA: TGCGCCAGCAGCCGTGGGACTAGCCTAATCTACGAGCAGTACTTC

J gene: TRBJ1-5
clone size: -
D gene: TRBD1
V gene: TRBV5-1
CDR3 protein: CASSQWDSTNQPQHF
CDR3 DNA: TGCGCCAGCAGCCAATGGGACAGTACCAATCAGCCCCAGCATTTT

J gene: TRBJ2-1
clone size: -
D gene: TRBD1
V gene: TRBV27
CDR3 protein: CASSSTWTGAYNEQFF
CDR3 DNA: TGTGCCAGCAGTTCCACCTGGACAGGGGCCTACAATGAGCAGTTCTTC